Presented here are 3 T cell receptor beta chains from one specimen sequenced in a study of T cells in Graves' hyperthyroidism and ophthalmopathy. The TCR beta CDR3 regions underwent amplification using RNA transcripts as the source. HTBI primers were the set used in a first-round RT-PCR of the TCR CDR3. TCRdb recomputed calls from the multiplex PCR reads with MiXCR, one row per CDR3 protein. The repertoire holds under 250,000 distinct CDR3 sequences, with around 25% as singletons. The source material was blood. The receptors stem from a woman aged 40 to 50 with Graves' ophthalmopathy.

This clonotype was detected many times. The chain carries TRBV20-1 and TRBJ2-7, with D possibly matching TRBD2 (6 bases). Germline CDR1 reads DFQATT; CDR2 reads SNEGSKA (reference sequence). The CDR3 consists of 14 residues. With 7 bases removed from V and 2 bases from J, the gap between germline ends came to 18 bases. The CDR3 nucleotides are TGCAGTGTCAGGGAGCGGGCGCTGACCTACGAGCAGTACTTC. It specifies CSVRERALTYEQYF.

This chain joins TRBV6-1 and TRBJ1-1; TRBD1 might be the D (6 bases). CDR1 is MNHNS and CDR2 is SASEGT in the germline V gene. The CDR3 covers 15 residues. V lost 5 bases and J lost 10, with 23 bases in between. CDR3: CASSLGAQGSLGAFF. CDR3 nucleotides: TGTGCCAGCAGTCTAGGGGCACAGGGCAGCCTTGGAGCTTTCTTT.

The J gene is TRBJ2-7, the V gene TRBV20-1; D assignment may be TRBD1 or TRBD2 (5 bases each). The V gene's germline CDR1 is DFQATT and CDR2 SNEGSKA (reference sequence). V gave up 0 bases and J gave up 2 bases, with 26 bases separating them. This CDR3 spans 19 amino acids. CDR3 in DNA: TGCAGTGCTAGAGATTCCGGCCGGGACCTCTGGAGCGTCACCTACGAGCAGTACTTC. It encodes CSARDSGRDLWSVTYEQYF.